The 20 T cell receptor beta chains in this list originate from one sample, sequenced in a study of cytomegalovirus exposure and HLA in healthy donors. Primers included in the PCR were 60 Vbeta and 13 Jbeta primers. Clones were read by immunoSEQ multiplex PCR, and TCRdb kept only the in-frame ones, dropping some. The sample includes about 150,000 clones, over 75% of them seen just once. The sample taken for sequencing was PBMCs. The receptors shown here come from a woman between 40 and 55 years old in good health and CMV-seropositive.

The CDR3 DNA sequence: TGTGCCAGCAGCCTGAAGGGGGCTGGGTACACTGAAGCTTTCTTT. Residues: CASSLKGAGYTEAFF. V and J are TRBV6-5 and TRBJ1-1; 7 nucleotides agree with TRBD1. There are 15 residues in the CDR3. Per the germline V gene, CDR1 is MNHEY and CDR2 is SVGAGI. Trimming removed 6 bases from V and 3 bases from J; junction bases left unmatched: 10.

CDR3 nucleotides: TGTGCCAGCTCACCACCGGGAGAGGACGGCTACACCTTC. Translated, it gives CASSPPGEDGYTF. V gene TRBV18 combines with J gene TRBJ1-2; D gene unclear. The CDR3 is 13 residues long. Trimming shortened V by 0 bases and J by 8 bases, and 10 bases separated the two germline ends. The germline V gene encodes CDR1 KGHSH and CDR2 LQKENI. The entire variable domain, with the rest obtained from reference TRBV18 and TRBJ1-2, is as follows: NAGVMQNPRHLVRRRGQEARLRCSPMKGHSHVYWYRQLPEEGLKFMVYLQKENIIDESGMPKERFSAEFPKEGPSILRIQQVVRGDSAAYFCASSPPGEDGYTFGSGTRLTVV.

CDR3 in amino acids: CASSRRDEQYF. The DNA of the CDR3 is TGTGCCAGCAGCCGCCGCGATGAGCAGTACTTC. The chain couples TRBV13 to TRBJ2-7, with no clear D. V lost 5 bases to trimming and J lost 7 bases, with 9 bases between them. This CDR3 spans 11 amino acids. CDR1 PRHDT and CDR2 FYEKMQ come from the germline V gene (reference sequence).

The chain recombines TRBV5-4 with TRBJ2-7, with 7 bases matching TRBD1. The CDR3 has 15 amino acids. V trimming: 3 bases; J trimming: 2 bases; junction bases outside the gene matches: 8. CDR1 and CDR2 from the germline V gene are SGHNT and YYREEE (reference sequence). CDR3: CASSSQGPGTYEQYF. The DNA for the CDR3 is TGTGCCAGCAGCTCACAGGGGCCAGGGACCTACGAGCAGTACTTC.

This clone was detected a few times. The V and J genes are TRBV6-6 and TRBJ2-1; possible D gene TRBD1, 6 bases. This CDR3 has 13 residues. Per germline, CDR1 MNHNY and CDR2 SVGAGI (reference sequence). V was trimmed by 0 bases and J by 12 bases, leaving 12 bases between them. CDR3 in DNA: TGTGCCAGCAGTTACTCGGCCGGGACAACGCAGTTCTTC. Protein sequence: CASSYSAGTTQFF.

The table lists this clone with a few counts. The gene calls are TRBV2 and TRBJ2-5; TRBD2 agrees at 12 bases. V lost 4 bases to trimming and J lost 2 bases; unmatched junction nucleotides: 2. The CDR3 covers 15 residues. Germline V gives CDR1 SNHLY, CDR2 FYNNEI. This chain's CDR3 is CASSVGLAGQETQYF. In DNA, the CDR3 is TGTGCCAGCAGTGTAGGACTAGCGGGACAAGAGACCCAGTACTTC. The full variable domain, its missing parts supplied by reference TRBV2 and TRBJ2-5, is EPEVTQTPSHQVTQMGQEVILRCVPISNHLYFYWYRQILGQKVEFLVSFYNNEISEKSEIFDDQFSVERPDGSNFTLKIRSTKLEDSAMYFCASSVGLAGQETQYFGPGTRLLVL.

This clone came up many times. The chain uses TRBV6-1 and TRBJ1-1; 10 nucleotides line up with TRBD1. The V gene end was trimmed by 6 bases and the J gene end by 11 bases; junction bases not matched to a gene: 9. In germline, CDR1 is MNHNS, CDR2 SASEGT. The CDR3 is 13 residues long. The CDR3 protein is CASRAGQGITAFF. CDR3 DNA sequence: TGTGCCAGCAGGGCGGGACAGGGGATTACGGCTTTCTTT.

J is TRBJ1-1 and V is TRBV7-9; D perhaps matches TRBD1 (6 bases). Germline V gene sequence: CDR1 SEHNR, CDR2 FQNEAQ (reference sequence). V dropped 0 bases and J dropped 11 bases, with 16 bases sitting between them. CDR3 length equals 14 residues. CDR3 protein: CASSLAAGANDAFF. Written as DNA, the CDR3 is TGTGCCAGCAGCTTAGCGGCAGGGGCGAATGACGCTTTCTTT.

The rearrangement links TRBV18 to TRBJ2-3; 9 bases line up with TRBD2. Per the germline V gene, CDR1 is KGHSH and CDR2 is LQKENI. V lost 1 base and J lost 3; bases outside the gene matches: 8. The CDR3 is 17 amino acids. The CDR3 spells CASSPQNSGSITDTQYF. The CDR3 DNA reads TGTGCCAGCTCACCACAGAATAGCGGGAGCATTACAGATACGCAGTATTTT.

This chain connects TRBV7-2 to TRBJ1-2; tentative D call: TRBD1 (5 bases). CDR3 length: 12 residues. Trimming removed 5 bases at V and 9 bases at J, with 13 bases between. Germline V gives CDR1 SGHTA, CDR2 FQGNSA. The CDR3 loop reads CASSPVTASYTF. CDR3 nucleotide sequence: TGTGCCAGCAGCCCAGTGACAGCGAGCTACACCTTC.

The V call is TRBV28, the J call TRBJ1-2; a weak D match, TRBD1 (6 bases). This CDR3 has 14 residues. Germline loops: CDR1 MDHEN, CDR2 SYDVKM. With 6 bases removed from V and 4 bases from J, the gap between germline ends came to 15 bases. Here the CDR3 reads CASSPTGGFYGYTF. In DNA, the CDR3 is TGTGCCAGCAGCCCGACAGGTGGTTTCTATGGCTACACCTTC.

The chain is built from TRBV27 and TRBJ2-2; 9 bases agree with TRBD1. The CDR3 length is 15 residues. Germline V gene sequence: CDR1 MNHEY, CDR2 SMNVEV (reference sequence). Losses at the gene ends were 5 bases for V and 7 bases for J; bases not matched to a gene: 8. The CDR3: CASSPRRQGDGELFF. In DNA form, the CDR3 reads TGTGCCAGCAGTCCCAGAAGACAGGGGGACGGGGAGCTGTTTTTT.

The J gene is TRBJ2-1, the V gene TRBV14, with TRBD1 as a possible D gene (6 bases). CDR1 is SGHDN, CDR2 FVKESK, per germline. Trimming removed 6 bases at V and 0 bases at J, with 21 bases between. CDR3 length: 18 amino acids. CDR3 sequence (DNA): TGTGCCAGCAGAACAGGGATCGTTCCTTATAGCTCCTACAATGAGCAGTTCTTC. It codes for CASRTGIVPYSSYNEQFF.

This clone was detected only a few times. The chain employs TRBV29-1 and TRBJ2-1; 11 nucleotides align to TRBD2. Per the germline V gene, CDR1 is SQVTM and CDR2 is ANQGSEA. With V trimmed by 0 bases and J by 8 bases, 9 bases remained unmatched. This CDR3 spans 16 amino acids. The CDR3 sequence is CSVEDPTSGRLYEQFF. The CDR3 DNA follows: TGCAGCGTTGAAGATCCTACTAGCGGGAGATTGTATGAGCAGTTCTTC.

The J gene is TRBJ1-1, the V gene TRBV10-3; D remains unclear. Germline loops: CDR1 ENHRY, CDR2 SYGVKD. V was shortened by 10 bases and J by 0 bases, with 12 bases between the two germline ends. This CDR3 is built from 13 residues. The CDR3 DNA follows: TGTGCCACCCGAGTGGGCCTGAACACTGAAGCTTTCTTT. Translated: CATRVGLNTEAFF.

V and J are TRBV2 and TRBJ2-5; D remains ambiguous. The end of the DNA aligns better with TRBJ2-7, so the J call may be wrong. The CDR3 runs to 14 residues. Per germline, CDR1 SNHLY and CDR2 FYNNEI. Here the CDR3 reads CASSEKLSSYEQYF. The CDR3 DNA is TGTGCCAGCAGTGAAAAACTAAGCTCCTACGAGCAGTACTTC.

This chain connects TRBV7-6 to TRBJ2-7; no reliable D call. From germline, CDR1 is SGHVS and CDR2 FNYEAQ. The CDR3 totals 13 residues. V was cut by 1 base and J by 6 bases, with 10 bases left in between. CDR3 residues: CASSLVVGAEQYF. CDR3 in DNA: TGTGCCAGCAGCTTAGTCGTCGGAGCCGAGCAGTACTTC.

There are a few counts of this clone. The chain carries TRBV28 and TRBJ1-2; D is possibly TRBD1 (5 bases). V was pared by 6 bases and J by 9 bases, with 11 bases between. The V gene's germline CDR1 is MDHEN and CDR2 SYDVKM. The CDR3 has 11 residues. This CDR3 reads CASSLTARYTF. In DNA form, the CDR3 reads TGTGCCAGCAGCTTGACAGCCCGCTACACCTTC.

The rearrangement uses TRBV6-6 and TRBJ1-1, with D possibly matching TRBD1 (6 bases). V lost 0 bases to trimming and J lost 6 bases, with 8 bases between them. Germline CDR1 is MNHNY and CDR2 is SVGAGI (reference sequence). The CDR3 loop spans 13 amino acids. CDR3: CASSYSEGAEAFF. The CDR3 DNA is TGTGCCAGCAGTTACTCCGAGGGGGCTGAAGCTTTCTTT.

CDR3 DNA: TGTGCCAGCAGCTTATATAGGGGATCGACCGAGCAGTACTTC. Its protein is CASSLYRGSTEQYF. V usage is TRBV13 and J usage is TRBJ2-7; possibly TRBD1 for D (5 bases). The CDR3 loop spans 14 amino acids. CDR1 is PRHDT, CDR2 FYEKMQ, per germline (reference sequence). V was clipped by 2 bases and J by 6 bases, with 14 bases between them.